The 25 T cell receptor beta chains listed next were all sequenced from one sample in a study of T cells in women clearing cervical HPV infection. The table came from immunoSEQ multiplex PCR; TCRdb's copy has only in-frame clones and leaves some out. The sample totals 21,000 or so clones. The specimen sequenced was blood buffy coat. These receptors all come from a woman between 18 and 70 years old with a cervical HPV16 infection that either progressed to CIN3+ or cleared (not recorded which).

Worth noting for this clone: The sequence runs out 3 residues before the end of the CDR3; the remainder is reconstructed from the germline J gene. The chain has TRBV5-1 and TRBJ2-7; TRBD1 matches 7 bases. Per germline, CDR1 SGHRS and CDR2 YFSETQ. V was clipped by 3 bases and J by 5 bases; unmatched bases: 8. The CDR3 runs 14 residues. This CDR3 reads CASSSQGFGHEQYF. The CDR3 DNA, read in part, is TGCGCCAGCAGCTCACAGGGGTTCGGGCACGAG. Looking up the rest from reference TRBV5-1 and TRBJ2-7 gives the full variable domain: KAGVTQTPRYLIKTRGQQVTLSCSPISGHRSVSWYQQTPGQGLQFLFEYFSETQRNKGNFPGRFSGRQFSNSRSEMNVSTLELGDSALYLCASSSQGFGHEQYFGPGTRLTVT.

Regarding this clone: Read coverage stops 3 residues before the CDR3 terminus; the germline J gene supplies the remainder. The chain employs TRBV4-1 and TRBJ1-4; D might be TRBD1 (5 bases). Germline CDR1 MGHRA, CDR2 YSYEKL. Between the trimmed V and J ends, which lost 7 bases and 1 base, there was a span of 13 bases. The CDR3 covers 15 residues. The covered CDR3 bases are TGCGCCAGCAACTATCCAGGGCAAACTAATGAAAAA. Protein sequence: CASNYPGQTNEK. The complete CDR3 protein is CASNYPGQTNEKLFF.

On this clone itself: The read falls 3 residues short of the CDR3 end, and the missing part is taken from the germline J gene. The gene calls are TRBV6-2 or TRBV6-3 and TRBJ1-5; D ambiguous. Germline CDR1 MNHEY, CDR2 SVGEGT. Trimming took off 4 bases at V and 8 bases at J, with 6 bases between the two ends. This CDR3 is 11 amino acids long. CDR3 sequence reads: CASSSPEPQHF. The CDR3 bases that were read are TGTGCCAGCAGTTCCCCAGAGCCC.

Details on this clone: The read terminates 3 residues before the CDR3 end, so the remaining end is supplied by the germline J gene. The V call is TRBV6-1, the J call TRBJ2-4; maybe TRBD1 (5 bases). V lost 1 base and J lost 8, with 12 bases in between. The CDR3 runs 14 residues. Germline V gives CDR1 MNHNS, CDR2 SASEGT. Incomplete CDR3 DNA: TGTGCCAGCAGTGAAGTACAGGTTATCCACATT. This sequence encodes CASSEVQVIHI. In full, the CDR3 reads CASSEVQVIHIQYF.

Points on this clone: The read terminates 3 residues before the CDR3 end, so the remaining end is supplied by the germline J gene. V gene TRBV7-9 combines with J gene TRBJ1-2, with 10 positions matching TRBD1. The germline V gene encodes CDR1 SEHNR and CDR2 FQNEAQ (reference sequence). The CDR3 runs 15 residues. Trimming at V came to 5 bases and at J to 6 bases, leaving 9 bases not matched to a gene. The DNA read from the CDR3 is TGTGCCAGCAGCACCCTCACCGGGACAGGGGATGGC. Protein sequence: CASSTLTGTGDG. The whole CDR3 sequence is CASSTLTGTGDGYTF.

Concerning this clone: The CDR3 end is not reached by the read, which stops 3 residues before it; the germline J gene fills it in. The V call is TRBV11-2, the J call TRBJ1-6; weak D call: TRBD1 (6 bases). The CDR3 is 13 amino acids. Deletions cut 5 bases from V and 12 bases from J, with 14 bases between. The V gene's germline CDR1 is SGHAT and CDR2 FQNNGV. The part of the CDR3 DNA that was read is TGTGCCAGCAGCACACAGGGTTTCCAACCC. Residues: CASSTQGFQP. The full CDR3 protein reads CASSTQGFQPLHF. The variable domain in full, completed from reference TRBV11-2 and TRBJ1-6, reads EAGVAQSPRYKIIEKRQSVAFWCNPISGHATLYWYQQILGQGPKLLIQFQNNGVVDDSQLPKDRFSAERLKGVDSTLKIQPAKLEDSAVYLCASSTQGFQPLHFGNGTRLTVT.

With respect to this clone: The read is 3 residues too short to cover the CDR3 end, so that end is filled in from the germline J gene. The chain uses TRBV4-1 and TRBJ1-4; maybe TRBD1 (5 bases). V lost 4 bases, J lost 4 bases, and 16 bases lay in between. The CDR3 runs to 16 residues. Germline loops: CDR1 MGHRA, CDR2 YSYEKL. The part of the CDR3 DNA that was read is TGCGCCAGCAGCCCGCCGTCAGGGAAGGGTAATGAAAAA. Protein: CASSPPSGKGNEK. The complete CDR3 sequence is CASSPPSGKGNEKLFF.

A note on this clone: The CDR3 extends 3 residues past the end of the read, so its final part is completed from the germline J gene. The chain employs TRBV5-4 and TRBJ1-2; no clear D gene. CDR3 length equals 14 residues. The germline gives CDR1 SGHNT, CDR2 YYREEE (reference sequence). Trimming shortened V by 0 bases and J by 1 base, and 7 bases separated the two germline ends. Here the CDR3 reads CASSLAGVNYGYTF. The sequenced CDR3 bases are TGTGCCAGCAGCTTGGCCGGGGTTAACTATGGC.

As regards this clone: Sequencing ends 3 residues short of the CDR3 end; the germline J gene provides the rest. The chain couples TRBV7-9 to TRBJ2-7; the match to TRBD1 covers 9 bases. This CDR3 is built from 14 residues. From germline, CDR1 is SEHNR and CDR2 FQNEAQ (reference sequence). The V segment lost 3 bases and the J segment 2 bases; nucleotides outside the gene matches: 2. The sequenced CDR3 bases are TGTGCCAGCAGCTTGGGGACAGGGCCCTACGAG. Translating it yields CASSLGTGPYE. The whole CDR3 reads CASSLGTGPYEQYF.

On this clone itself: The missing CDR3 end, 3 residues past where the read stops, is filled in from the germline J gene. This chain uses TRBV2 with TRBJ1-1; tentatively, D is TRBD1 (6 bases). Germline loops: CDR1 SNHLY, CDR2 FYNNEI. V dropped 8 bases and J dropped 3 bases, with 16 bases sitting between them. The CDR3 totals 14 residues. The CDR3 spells CASSGQGRDTEAFF. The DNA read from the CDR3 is TGTGCCAGCTCGGGCCAGGGGCGAGACACTGAA.

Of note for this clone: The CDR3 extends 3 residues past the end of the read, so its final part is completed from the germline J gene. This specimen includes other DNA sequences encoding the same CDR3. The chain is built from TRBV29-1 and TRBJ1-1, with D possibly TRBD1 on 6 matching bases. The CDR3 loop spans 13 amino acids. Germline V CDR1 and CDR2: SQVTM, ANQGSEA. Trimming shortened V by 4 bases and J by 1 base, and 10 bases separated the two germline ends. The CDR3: CSVAEQGNTEAFF. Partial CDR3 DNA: TGCAGCGTTGCAGAACAGGGGAACACTGAA.

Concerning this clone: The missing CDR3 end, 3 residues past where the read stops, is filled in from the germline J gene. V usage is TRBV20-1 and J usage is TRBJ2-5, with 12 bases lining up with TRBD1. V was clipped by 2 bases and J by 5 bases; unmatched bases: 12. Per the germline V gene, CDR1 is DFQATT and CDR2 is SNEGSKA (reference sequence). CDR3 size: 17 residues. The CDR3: CSARSRDRGRKPETQYF. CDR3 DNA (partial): TGCAGTGCTAGATCCCGGGACAGGGGGCGGAAACCCGAGACC.

Incomplete CDR3 DNA: TGTGCCAGCAGCTTATGGGGACAGGGGGTGACTGAA. This encodes CASSLWGQGVTE. Given in full, the CDR3 is CASSLWGQGVTEAFF. This chain uses TRBV7-2 with TRBJ1-1; 11 bases are a match to TRBD1. Read data end 3 residues before the CDR3 end; the end is taken from the germline J gene. V lost 2 bases to trimming and J lost 5 bases; unmatched junction nucleotides: 4. In germline, CDR1 is SGHTA, CDR2 FQGNSA. This CDR3 contains 15 residues.

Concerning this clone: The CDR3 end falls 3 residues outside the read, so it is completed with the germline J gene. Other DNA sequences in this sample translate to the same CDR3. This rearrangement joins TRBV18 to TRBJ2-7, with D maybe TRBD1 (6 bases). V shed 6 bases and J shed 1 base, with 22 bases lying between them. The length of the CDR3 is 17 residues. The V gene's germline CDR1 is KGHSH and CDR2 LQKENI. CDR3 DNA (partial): TGTGCCAGCTCCCCCTCCCCCCGGGGACACAAGTCCTACGAG. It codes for CASSPSPRGHKSYE. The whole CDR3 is CASSPSPRGHKSYEQYF.

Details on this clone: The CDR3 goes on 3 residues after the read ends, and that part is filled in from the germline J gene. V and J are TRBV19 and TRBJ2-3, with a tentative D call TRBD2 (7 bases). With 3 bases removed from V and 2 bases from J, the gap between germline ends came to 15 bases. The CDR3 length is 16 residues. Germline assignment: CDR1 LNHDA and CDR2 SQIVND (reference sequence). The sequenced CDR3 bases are TGTGCCAGTAGTATCCAGGGGCGGGAGTACACAGATACG. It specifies CASSIQGREYTDT. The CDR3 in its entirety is CASSIQGREYTDTQYF.

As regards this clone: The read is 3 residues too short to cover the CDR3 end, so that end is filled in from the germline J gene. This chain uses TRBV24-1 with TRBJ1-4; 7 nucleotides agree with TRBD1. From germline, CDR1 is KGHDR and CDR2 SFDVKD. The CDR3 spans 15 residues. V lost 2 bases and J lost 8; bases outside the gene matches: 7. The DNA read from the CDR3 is TGTGCCACCAGTGATTCTCGACAGGGAGGCGAAAAA. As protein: CATSDSRQGGEK. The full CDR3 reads CATSDSRQGGEKLFF.

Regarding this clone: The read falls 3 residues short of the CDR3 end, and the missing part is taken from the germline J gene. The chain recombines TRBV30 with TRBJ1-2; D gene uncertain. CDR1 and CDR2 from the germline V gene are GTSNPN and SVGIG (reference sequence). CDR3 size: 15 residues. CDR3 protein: CAWSRPGLDRRGYTF. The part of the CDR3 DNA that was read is TGTGCCTGGAGTAGGCCGGGGTTAGACCGGCGGGGC.

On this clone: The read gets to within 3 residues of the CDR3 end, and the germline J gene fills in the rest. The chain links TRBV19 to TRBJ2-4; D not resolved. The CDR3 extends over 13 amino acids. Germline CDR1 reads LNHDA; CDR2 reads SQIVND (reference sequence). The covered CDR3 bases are TGTGCCAGTAGTTACCAAGCTAACTATGGT. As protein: CASSYQANYG. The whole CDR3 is CASSYQANYGQYF.

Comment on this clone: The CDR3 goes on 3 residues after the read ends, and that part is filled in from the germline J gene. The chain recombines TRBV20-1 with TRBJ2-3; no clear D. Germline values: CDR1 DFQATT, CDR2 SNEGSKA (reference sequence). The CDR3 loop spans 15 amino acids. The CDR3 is CSASAEQPPQETQYF. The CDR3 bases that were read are TGCAGTGCTAGTGCTGAACAACCACCCCAAGAGACG.

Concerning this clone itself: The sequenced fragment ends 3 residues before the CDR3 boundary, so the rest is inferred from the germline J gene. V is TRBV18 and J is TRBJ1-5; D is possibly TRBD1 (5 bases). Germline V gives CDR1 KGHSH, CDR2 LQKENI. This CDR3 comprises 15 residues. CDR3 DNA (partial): TGTGCCAGCTCACCACGGGACTCCCAGTCGAATCCC. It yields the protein CASSPRDSQSNP. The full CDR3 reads CASSPRDSQSNPQHF.

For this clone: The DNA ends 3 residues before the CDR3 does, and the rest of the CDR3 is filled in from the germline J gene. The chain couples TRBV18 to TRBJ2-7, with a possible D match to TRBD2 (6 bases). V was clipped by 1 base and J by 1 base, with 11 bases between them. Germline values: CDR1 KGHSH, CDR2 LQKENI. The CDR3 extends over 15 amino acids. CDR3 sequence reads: CASSPRLVSSYEQYF. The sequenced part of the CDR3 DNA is TGTGCCAGCTCACCACGACTAGTCTCATCCTACGAG.

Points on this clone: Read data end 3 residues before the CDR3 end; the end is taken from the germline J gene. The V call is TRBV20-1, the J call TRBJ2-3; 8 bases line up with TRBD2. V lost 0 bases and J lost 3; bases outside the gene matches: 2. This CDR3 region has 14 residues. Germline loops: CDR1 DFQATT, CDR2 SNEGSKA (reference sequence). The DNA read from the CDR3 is TGCAGTGCTAGAGAGGTAGCGGGGACAGATACG. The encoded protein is CSAREVAGTDT. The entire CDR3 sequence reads CSAREVAGTDTQYF.

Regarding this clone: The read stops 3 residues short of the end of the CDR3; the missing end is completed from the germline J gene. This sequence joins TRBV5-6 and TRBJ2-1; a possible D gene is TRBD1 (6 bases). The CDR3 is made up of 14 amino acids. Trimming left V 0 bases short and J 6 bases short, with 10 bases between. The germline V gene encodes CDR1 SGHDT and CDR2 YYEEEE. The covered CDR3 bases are TGTGCCAGCAGCTTGGGGGACATCTTCAATGAG. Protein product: CASSLGDIFNE. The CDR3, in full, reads CASSLGDIFNEQFF.

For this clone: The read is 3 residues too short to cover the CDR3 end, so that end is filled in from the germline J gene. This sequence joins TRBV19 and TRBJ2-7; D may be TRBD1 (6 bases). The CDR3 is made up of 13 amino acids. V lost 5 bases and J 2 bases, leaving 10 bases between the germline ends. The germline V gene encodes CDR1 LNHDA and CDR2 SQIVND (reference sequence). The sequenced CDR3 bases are TGTGCCAGTAGTTCACAGGGACCCTACGAG. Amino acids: CASSSQGPYE. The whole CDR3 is CASSSQGPYEQYF.

This CDR3 reads CASSSTGTIQETQYF. The sequenced part of the CDR3 DNA is TGTGCCAGCAGCTCCACCGGGACTATTCAAGAGACG. The V call is TRBV7-9, the J call TRBJ2-3; 7 bases align to TRBD2. The DNA ends 3 residues before the CDR3 does, and the rest of the CDR3 is filled in from the germline J gene. CDR3 length: 15 amino acids. From germline, CDR1 is SEHNR and CDR2 FQNEAQ (reference sequence).